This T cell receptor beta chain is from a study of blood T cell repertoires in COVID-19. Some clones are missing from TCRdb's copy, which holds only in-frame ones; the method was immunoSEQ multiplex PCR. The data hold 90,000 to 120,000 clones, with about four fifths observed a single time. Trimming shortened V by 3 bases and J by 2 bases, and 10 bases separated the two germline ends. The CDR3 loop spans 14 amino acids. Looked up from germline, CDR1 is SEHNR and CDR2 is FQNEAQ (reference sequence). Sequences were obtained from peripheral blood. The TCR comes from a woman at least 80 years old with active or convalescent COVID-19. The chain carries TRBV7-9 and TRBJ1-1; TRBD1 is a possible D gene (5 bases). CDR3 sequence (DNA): TGTGCCAGCAGCTTGACGGACACCAACACTGAAGCTTTCTTT. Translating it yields CASSLTDTNTEAFF.